This TCR beta chain is from a study of blood T cell repertoires in COVID-19. Overall study: Italy, Spain and the United States were the sources of the convalescent and acute COVID-19 samples. T cells, B-cell-depleted T cells, or PBMCs provided the cDNA or gDNA that served as material.

Original processing notes: Scientists estimated how many nucleated cells there were by amplifying reference gene primers. Sequencing was performed with immunoSEQ multiplex PCR; in TCRdb, only in-frame clones are kept and a portion is missing. That table gives V, J and clone size, and the DNA gave D and trimming. The sample includes around 180,000 clones, roughly 77% of them seen just once. V was cut by 1 base and J by 8 bases, with 15 bases left in between. Germline assignment: CDR1 SGHTA and CDR2 FQGNSA. This CDR3 contains 15 residues. The sample taken for sequencing was peripheral blood. This chain uses TRBV7-2 with TRBJ2-1; TRBD2 is a possible D gene (5 bases). The receptor was isolated from a man between 65 and 79 years old with active or convalescent COVID-19. CDR3 coding DNA: TGTGCCAGCAGCTTAGTCAGGCCGGAGGCTCATGAGCAGTTCTTC. It translates to CASSLVRPEAHEQFF.